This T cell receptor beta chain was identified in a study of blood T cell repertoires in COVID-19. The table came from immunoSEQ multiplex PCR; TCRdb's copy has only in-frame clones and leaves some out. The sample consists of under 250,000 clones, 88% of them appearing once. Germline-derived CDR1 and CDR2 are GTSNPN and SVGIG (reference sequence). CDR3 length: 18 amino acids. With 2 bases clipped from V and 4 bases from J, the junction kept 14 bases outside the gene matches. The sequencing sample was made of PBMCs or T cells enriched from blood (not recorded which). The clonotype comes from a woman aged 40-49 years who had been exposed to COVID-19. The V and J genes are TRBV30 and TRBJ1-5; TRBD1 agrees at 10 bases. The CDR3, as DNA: TGTGCCTGGAGTTATTACATGGGACAGGGGAGGGGAAATCAGCCCCAGCATTTT. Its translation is CAWSYYMGQGRGNQPQHF.